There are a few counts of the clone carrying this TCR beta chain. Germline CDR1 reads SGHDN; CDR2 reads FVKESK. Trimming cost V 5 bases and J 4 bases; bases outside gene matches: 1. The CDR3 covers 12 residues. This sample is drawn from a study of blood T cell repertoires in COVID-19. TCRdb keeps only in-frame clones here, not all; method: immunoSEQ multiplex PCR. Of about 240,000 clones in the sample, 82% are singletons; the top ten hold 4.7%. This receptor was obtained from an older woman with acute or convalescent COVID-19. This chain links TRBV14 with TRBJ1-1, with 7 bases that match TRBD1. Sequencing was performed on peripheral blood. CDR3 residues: CASSRGPTEAFF. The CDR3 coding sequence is TGTGCCAGCAGCAGGGGGCCCACTGAAGCTTTCTTT.